The 19 T cell receptor beta chains below come from one sample, sequenced in a study of cytomegalovirus exposure and HLA in healthy donors. Primers included in the PCR were 60 Vbeta and 13 Jbeta primers. Some clones are missing from TCRdb's copy, which holds only in-frame ones; the method was immunoSEQ multiplex PCR. The profile shows some 160,000 clones, about 70% of them singletons. Specimen: PBMCs. The receptor set was obtained from a man in his sixties in good health and CMV-seronegative.

CDR3 protein: CASSQDLASTAVETQYF. CDR3 in DNA: TGTGCCAGCAGCCAAGATCTCGCTAGCACGGCGGTAGAGACCCAGTACTTC. The J gene is TRBJ2-5, the V gene TRBV4-2; maybe TRBD2 (5 bases). V shed 0 bases and J shed 4 bases, with 18 bases lying between them. This CDR3 has 17 residues. Germline V gene sequence: CDR1 LGHNA, CDR2 YNFKEQ.

On this clone itself: The identical CDR3 is also encoded by other nucleotide sequences in the sample. The chain joins TRBV29-1 to TRBJ2-5; D is possibly TRBD2 (7 bases). The CDR3 contains 12 residues. Trimming removed 6 bases from V and 5 bases from J, with 13 bases in between. Germline V CDR1 and CDR2: SQVTM, ANQGSEA. The CDR3 region is CSVGGGQETQYF. In DNA form, the CDR3 reads TGCAGCGTGGGGGGGGGCCAGGAGACCCAGTACTTC.

The chain couples TRBV30 to TRBJ2-3; 13 nucleotides agree with TRBD2. After removal of 6 bases from V and 4 bases from J, the junction contained 7 bases not matched to a gene. Germline CDR1 is GTSNPN and CDR2 is SVGIG (reference sequence). The CDR3 spans 15 residues. CDR3 in amino acids: CACLGTSGTADTQYF. The CDR3 bases are TGTGCCTGCTTGGGGACTAGCGGGACGGCAGATACGCAGTATTTT.

The chain links TRBV5-1 to TRBJ2-7; 7 nucleotides match TRBD1. This CDR3 is built from 15 residues. CDR1 is SGHRS, CDR2 YFSETQ, per germline. The V and J ends lost 3 bases and 0 bases, in that order; junction bases with no gene match: 6. Written as DNA, the CDR3 is TGCGCCAGCAGCTCGGACAGGTCGAGCTCCTACGAGCAGTACTTC. Translation: CASSSDRSSSYEQYF.

The chain links TRBV6-1 to TRBJ2-1; D not certain. CDR1 MNHNS and CDR2 SASEGT come from the germline V gene. The CDR3 runs to 13 residues. With 1 base removed from V and 4 bases from J, the gap between germline ends came to 5 bases. CDR3: CASSEVGYNEQFF. The CDR3 DNA reads as TGTGCCAGCAGTGAAGTCGGTTACAATGAGCAGTTCTTC.

This clone appeared a single time. The chain is built from TRBV7-2 and TRBJ2-5, with a tentative D call TRBD2 (5 bases). Germline loops: CDR1 SGHTA, CDR2 FQGNSA. The CDR3 spans 15 residues. The V end was cut by 5 bases, the J end by 0 bases, with 13 bases between. The CDR3 spells CASSVGSADQETQYF. The CDR3 nucleotides read TGTGCCAGCAGCGTAGGTTCAGCGGACCAAGAGACCCAGTACTTC.

This clone showed up just a few times. The rearrangement links TRBV7-2 to TRBJ2-3; D is possibly TRBD2 (5 bases). The germline V gene encodes CDR1 SGHTA and CDR2 FQGNSA. The V end was cut by 5 bases, the J end by 2 bases, with 11 bases between. There are 14 residues in the CDR3. The CDR3 DNA reads as TGTGCCAGCAGCCTCAGCGGATACACAGATACGCAGTATTTT. Its protein is CASSLSGYTDTQYF.

This clone came up a few times. The rearrangement joins TRBV30 to TRBJ2-5; TRBD2 is a possible D gene (6 bases). This CDR3 comprises 15 residues. In germline, CDR1 is GTSNPN, CDR2 SVGIG (reference sequence). V lost 1 base and J 5 bases, leaving 17 bases between the germline ends. The CDR3 DNA reads TGTGCCTGGAGTGACCCTCGACTAGAGGGTGAGACCCAGTACTTC. Its translation: CAWSDPRLEGETQYF.

CDR3: CSVEIAGGDTQYF. Here the CDR3 DNA reads TGCAGCGTTGAAATAGCGGGAGGGGATACGCAGTATTTT. V gene TRBV29-1 combines with J gene TRBJ2-3, with 11 bases matching TRBD2. This CDR3 contains 13 residues. J lost 6 bases, V lost 2 bases, and 1 base had no gene match. Per the germline V gene, CDR1 is SQVTM and CDR2 is ANQGSEA.

The rearrangement links TRBV7-9 to TRBJ1-5, with a weak D call TRBD1 (5 bases). V lost 1 base to trimming and J lost 6 bases, with 13 bases between them. The germline V gene has CDR1 SEHNR and CDR2 FQNEAQ (reference sequence). This CDR3 is 15 amino acids long. As DNA, the CDR3 is TGTGCCAGCAGCTTAGAATCCCGGGGGGGTCAGCCCCAGCATTTT. It codes for CASSLESRGGQPQHF.

This chain uses TRBV9 with TRBJ2-7; TRBD1 aligns across 8 bases. Trimming removed 3 bases from V and 4 bases from J; junction bases left unmatched: 9. Germline values: CDR1 SGDLS, CDR2 YYNGEE. There are 15 residues in the CDR3. The CDR3 DNA is TGTGCCAGCAGCGCTACCGGGACAGGAGAATACGAGCAGTACTTC. It is translated as CASSATGTGEYEQYF. Variable domain in full (rest from reference TRBV9 and TRBJ2-7): DSGVTQTPKHLITATGQRVTLRCSPRSGDLSVYWYQQSLDQGLQFLIQYYNGEERAKGNILERFSAQQFPDLHSELNLSSLELGDSALYFCASSATGTGEYEQYFGPGTRLTVT.

The V call is TRBV6-5, the J call TRBJ1-5; D gene unclear. CDR3 length: 14 amino acids. Germline CDR1 and CDR2: MNHEY and SVGAGI. The V end lost 2 bases, the J end lost 5 bases, and 10 bases lay between the germline ends. The CDR3 here is CASSYRAVDQPQHF. For the CDR3, the DNA is TGTGCCAGCAGTTACCGCGCTGTGGATCAGCCCCAGCATTTT.

The sample holds a few counts of this clone. V usage is TRBV28 and J usage is TRBJ1-1, with TRBD1 identical over 7 bases. CDR3 length: 14 residues. The V gene's germline CDR1 is MDHEN and CDR2 SYDVKM. V was clipped by 6 bases and J by 3 bases; unmatched bases: 7. The CDR3: CASRPGQSYTEAFF. CDR3 sequence (DNA): TGTGCCAGCAGGCCGGGACAGAGCTACACTGAAGCTTTCTTT.

This rearrangement joins TRBV9 to TRBJ2-1, with 12 nucleotides matching TRBD2. V shed 5 bases and J 11 bases; nucleotides not matched to a gene: 8. The CDR3 consists of 14 residues. CDR1 SGDLS and CDR2 YYNGEE come from the germline V gene. The CDR3 DNA is TGTGCCAGCAGTCTAGCGGGAGGGCCGTTCCAGCAGTTCTTC. It is translated as CASSLAGGPFQQFF. Variable domain in full (rest from reference TRBV9 and TRBJ2-1): DSGVTQTPKHLITATGQRVTLRCSPRSGDLSVYWYQQSLDQGLQFLIQYYNGEERAKGNILERFSAQQFPDLHSELNLSSLELGDSALYFCASSLAGGPFQQFFGPGTRLTVL.

The rearrangement links TRBV30 to TRBJ1-2; D is perhaps TRBD1 (5 bases). Trimming cost V 0 bases and J 7 bases, with 12 bases left between them. This CDR3 contains 13 residues. Germline V gene lookup returns CDR1 GTSNPN and CDR2 SVGIG (reference sequence). As DNA, the CDR3 is TGTGCCTGGAGTGTACCAGGGTCGAGTGGCTACACCTTC. Translated: CAWSVPGSSGYTF.

This rearrangement joins TRBV4-1 to TRBJ2-7; D perhaps matches TRBD1 (6 bases). CDR3 size: 14 residues. CDR1 is MGHRA, CDR2 YSYEKL, per germline. V was pared by 1 base and J by 7 bases, with 14 bases between. Here the CDR3 reads CASSQVSGEREQYF. Here the CDR3 DNA reads TGCGCCAGCAGCCAAGTGTCAGGGGAGCGGGAGCAGTACTTC.

The V and J genes are TRBV19 and TRBJ1-2; tentative D call: TRBD1 (6 bases). There are 17 residues in the CDR3. Germline values: CDR1 LNHDA, CDR2 SQIVND (reference sequence). Between the trimmed V and J ends, which lost 4 bases and 1 base, there was a span of 19 bases. The CDR3 is CASSNAGGAASNYGYTF. CDR3 sequence (DNA): TGTGCCAGTAGTAACGCCGGGGGGGCAGCTAGTAACTATGGCTACACCTTC.

Only a few counts were recorded for this clone. V gene TRBV11-3 combines with J gene TRBJ2-7; the D gene is possibly TRBD2 (5 bases). Trimming left V 5 bases short and J 5 bases short, with 13 bases between. The CDR3 is made up of 13 amino acids. CDR1 is SGHNT and CDR2 is YENEEA in the germline V gene. In DNA, the CDR3 is TGTGCCAGCAGCGCCGGAGGAGCTAACGAGCAGTACTTC. It encodes CASSAGGANEQYF. The full variable domain, completed using reference TRBV11-3 and TRBJ2-7, is EAGVVQSPRYKIIEKKQPVAFWCNPISGHNTLYWYLQNLGQGPELLIRYENEEAVDDSQLPKDRFSAERLKGVDSTLKIQPAELGDSAVYLCASSAGGANEQYFGPGTRLTVT.

The V and J genes are TRBV7-7 and TRBJ2-7, with 7 bases matching TRBD1. Germline-derived CDR1 and CDR2 are SSHAT and FNYEAQ (reference sequence). V was clipped by 2 bases and J by 4 bases; unmatched bases: 2. This CDR3 has 13 residues. In nucleotides, the CDR3 is TGTGCCAGCAGCTTACGACAGGGATACGAGCAGTACTTC. It translates to CASSLRQGYEQYF.